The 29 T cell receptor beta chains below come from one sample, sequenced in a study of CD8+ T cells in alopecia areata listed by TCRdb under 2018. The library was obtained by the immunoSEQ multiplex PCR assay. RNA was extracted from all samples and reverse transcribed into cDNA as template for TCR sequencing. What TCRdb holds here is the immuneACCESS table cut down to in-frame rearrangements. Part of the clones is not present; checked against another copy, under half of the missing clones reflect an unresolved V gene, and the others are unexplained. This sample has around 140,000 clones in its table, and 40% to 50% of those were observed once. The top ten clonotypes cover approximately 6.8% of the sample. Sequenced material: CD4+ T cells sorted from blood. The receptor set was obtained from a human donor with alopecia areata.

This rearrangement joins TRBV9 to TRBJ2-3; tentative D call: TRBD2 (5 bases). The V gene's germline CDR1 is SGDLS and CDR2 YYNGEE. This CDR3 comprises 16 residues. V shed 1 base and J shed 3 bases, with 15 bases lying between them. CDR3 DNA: TGTGCCAGCAGCGTATGGAGCGGTGGATTGACAGATACGCAGTATTTT. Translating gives CASSVWSGGLTDTQYF.

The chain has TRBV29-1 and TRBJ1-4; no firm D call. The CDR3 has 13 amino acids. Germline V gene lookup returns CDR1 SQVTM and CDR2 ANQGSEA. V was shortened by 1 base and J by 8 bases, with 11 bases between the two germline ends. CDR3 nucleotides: TGCAGCGTTGAAGCGGGGAAGGGAGAAAAACTGTTTTTT. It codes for CSVEAGKGEKLFF.

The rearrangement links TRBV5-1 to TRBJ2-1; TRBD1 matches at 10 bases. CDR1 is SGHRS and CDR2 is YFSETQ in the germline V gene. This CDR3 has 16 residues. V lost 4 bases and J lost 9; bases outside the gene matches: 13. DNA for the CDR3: TGCGCCAGCAGCCGCGGTGGGACAGGGGCCGGGGGTGAGCAGTTCTTC. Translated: CASSRGGTGAGGEQFF.

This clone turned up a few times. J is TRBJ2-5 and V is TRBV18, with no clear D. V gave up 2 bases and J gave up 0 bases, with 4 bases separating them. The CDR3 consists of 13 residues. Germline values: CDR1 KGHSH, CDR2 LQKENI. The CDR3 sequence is CASSPENQETQYF. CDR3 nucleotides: TGTGCCAGCTCACCAGAGAACCAAGAGACCCAGTACTTC.

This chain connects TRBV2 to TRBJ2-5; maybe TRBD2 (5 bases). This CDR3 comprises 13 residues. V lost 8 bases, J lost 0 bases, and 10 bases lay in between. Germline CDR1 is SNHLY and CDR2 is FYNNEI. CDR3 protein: CASGAGYQETQYF. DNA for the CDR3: TGTGCCAGCGGTGCGGGCTACCAAGAGACCCAGTACTTC.

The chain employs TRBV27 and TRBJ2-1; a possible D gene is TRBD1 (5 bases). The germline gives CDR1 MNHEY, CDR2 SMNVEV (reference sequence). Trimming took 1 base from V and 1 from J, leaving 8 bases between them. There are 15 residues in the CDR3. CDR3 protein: CASSLYQGSYNEQFF. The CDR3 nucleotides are TGTGCCAGCAGTTTATATCAGGGTTCCTACAATGAGCAGTTCTTC.

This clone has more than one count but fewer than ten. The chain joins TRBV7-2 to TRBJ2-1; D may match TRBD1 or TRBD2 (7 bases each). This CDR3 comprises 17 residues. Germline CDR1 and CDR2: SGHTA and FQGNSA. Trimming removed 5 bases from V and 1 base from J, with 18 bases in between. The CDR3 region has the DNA TGTGCCAGCAGCCCAGGGGGGCTAGCGGCGTCCTACAATGAGCAGTTCTTC. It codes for CASSPGGLAASYNEQFF.

The CDR3 loop is CAWRAGGPYEQYF. In nucleotides, the CDR3 is TGTGCCTGGAGGGCGGGCGGGCCCTACGAGCAGTACTTC. This sequence joins TRBV30 and TRBJ2-7; D might be TRBD2 (5 bases). V was shortened by 3 bases and J by 2 bases, with 11 bases between the two germline ends. The CDR3 extends over 13 amino acids. CDR1 and CDR2 from the germline V gene are GTSNPN and SVGIG (reference sequence).

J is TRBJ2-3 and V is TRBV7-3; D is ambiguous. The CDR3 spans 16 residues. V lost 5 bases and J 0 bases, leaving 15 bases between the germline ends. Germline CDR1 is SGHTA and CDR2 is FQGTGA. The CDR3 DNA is TGTGCCAGCAGCCCGTCCCCCGGCCAGAGCACAGATACGCAGTATTTT. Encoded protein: CASSPSPGQSTDTQYF.

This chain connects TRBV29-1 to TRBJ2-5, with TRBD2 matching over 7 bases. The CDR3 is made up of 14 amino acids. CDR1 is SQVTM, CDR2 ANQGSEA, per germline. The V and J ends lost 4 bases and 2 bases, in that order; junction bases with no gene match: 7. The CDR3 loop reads CSVVREMGQETQYF. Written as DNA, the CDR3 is TGCAGCGTTGTGCGGGAGATGGGGCAAGAGACCCAGTACTTC.

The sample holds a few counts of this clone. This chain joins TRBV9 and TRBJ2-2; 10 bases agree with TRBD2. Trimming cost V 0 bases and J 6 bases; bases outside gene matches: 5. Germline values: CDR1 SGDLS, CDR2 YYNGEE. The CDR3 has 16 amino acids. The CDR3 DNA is TGTGCCAGCAGCGTAGGGCTAGCGGGAGAGGCCGGGGAGCTGTTTTTT. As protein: CASSVGLAGEAGELFF.

The CDR3 sequence: CASSFLGLPQETQYF. The CDR3 coding sequence is TGTGCCAGCAGCTTCCTGGGACTACCACAAGAGACCCAGTACTTC. The chain has TRBV7-2 and TRBJ2-5, with 7 bases fitting TRBD2. With 3 bases clipped from V and 2 bases from J, the junction kept 6 bases outside the gene matches. This CDR3 has 15 residues. Germline V CDR1 and CDR2: SGHTA, FQGNSA.

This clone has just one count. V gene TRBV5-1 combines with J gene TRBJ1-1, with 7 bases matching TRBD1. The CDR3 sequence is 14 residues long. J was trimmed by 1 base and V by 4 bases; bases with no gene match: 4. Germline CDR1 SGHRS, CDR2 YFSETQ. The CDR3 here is CASSQGTANTEAFF. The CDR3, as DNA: TGCGCCAGCAGCCAAGGGACAGCGAACACTGAAGCTTTCTTT.

The CDR3 here is CAWGQGAYNEQFF. CDR3 DNA sequence: TGTGCCTGGGGACAGGGAGCTTACAATGAGCAGTTCTTC. The J gene is TRBJ2-1, the V gene TRBV30, with TRBD1 identical over 8 bases. Trimming at V came to 5 bases and at J to 4 bases, leaving 4 bases not matched to a gene. CDR3 length: 13 amino acids. Germline-derived CDR1 and CDR2 are GTSNPN and SVGIG (reference sequence).

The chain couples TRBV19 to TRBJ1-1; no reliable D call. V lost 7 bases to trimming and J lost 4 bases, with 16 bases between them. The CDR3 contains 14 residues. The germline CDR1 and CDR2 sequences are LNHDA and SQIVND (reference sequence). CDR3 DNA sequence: TGTGCCAGTAAAAGTGACGTCGGGTCCACTGAAGCTTTCTTT. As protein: CASKSDVGSTEAFF.

CDR3 sequence reads: CASSLTTNYGYTF. The CDR3 DNA reads TGTGCCAGCAGTTTAACTACCAACTATGGCTACACCTTC. V gene TRBV28 combines with J gene TRBJ1-2; no definite D call. This CDR3 has 13 amino acids. V lost 2 bases, J lost 2 bases, and 6 bases lay in between. Germline assignment: CDR1 MDHEN and CDR2 SYDVKM.

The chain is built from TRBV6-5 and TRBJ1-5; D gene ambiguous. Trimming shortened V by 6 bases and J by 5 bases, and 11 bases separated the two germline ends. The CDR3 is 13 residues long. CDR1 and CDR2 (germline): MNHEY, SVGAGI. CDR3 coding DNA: TGTGCCAGCAGGCTGGACGGATATCAGCCCCAGCATTTT. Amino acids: CASRLDGYQPQHF.

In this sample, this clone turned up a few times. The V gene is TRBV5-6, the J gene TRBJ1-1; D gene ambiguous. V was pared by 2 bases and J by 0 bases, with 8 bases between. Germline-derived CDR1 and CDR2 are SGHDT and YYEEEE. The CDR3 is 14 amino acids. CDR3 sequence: CASSFLTVNTEAFF. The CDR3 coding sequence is TGTGCCAGCAGCTTTTTAACGGTGAACACTGAAGCTTTCTTT.

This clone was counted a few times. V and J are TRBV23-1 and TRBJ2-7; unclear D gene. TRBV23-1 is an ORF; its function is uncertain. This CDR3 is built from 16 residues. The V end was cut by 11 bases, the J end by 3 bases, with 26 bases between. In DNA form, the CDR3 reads TGCGCCGATGCCCCCGACCCACTCCATAACCGCTACGAGCAGTACTTC. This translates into CADAPDPLHNRYEQYF.

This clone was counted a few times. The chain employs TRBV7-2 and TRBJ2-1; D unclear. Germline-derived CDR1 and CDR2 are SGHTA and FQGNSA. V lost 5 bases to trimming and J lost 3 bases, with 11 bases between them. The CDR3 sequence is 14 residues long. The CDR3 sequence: CASSLETGYNEQFF. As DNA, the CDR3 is TGTGCCAGCAGCCTAGAGACCGGCTACAATGAGCAGTTCTTC. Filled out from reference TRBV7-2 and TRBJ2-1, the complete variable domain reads GAGVSQSPSNKVTEKGKDVELRCDPISGHTALYWYRQSLGQGLEFLIYFQGNSAPDKSGLPSDRFSAERTGGSVSTLTIQRTQQEDSAVYLCASSLETGYNEQFFGPGTRLTVL.

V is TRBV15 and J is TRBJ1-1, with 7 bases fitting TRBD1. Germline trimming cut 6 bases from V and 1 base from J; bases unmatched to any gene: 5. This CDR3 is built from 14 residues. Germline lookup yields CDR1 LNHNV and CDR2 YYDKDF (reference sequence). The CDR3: CATSGTARNTEAFF. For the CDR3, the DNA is TGTGCCACCAGTGGGACAGCTAGGAACACTGAAGCTTTCTTT. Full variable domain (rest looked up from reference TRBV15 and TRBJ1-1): DAMVIQNPRYQVTQFGKPVTLSCSQTLNHNVMYWYQQKSSQAPKLLFHYYDKDFNNEADTPDNFQSRRPNTSFCFLDIRSPGLGDTAMYLCATSGTARNTEAFFGQGTRLTVV.

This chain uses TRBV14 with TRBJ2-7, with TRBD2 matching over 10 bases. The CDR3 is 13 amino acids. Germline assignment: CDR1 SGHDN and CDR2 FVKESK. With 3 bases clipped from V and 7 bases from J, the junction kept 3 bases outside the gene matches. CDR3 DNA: TGTGCCAGCAGCCAGGGACTAGCGAATGAGCAGTACTTC. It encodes CASSQGLANEQYF.

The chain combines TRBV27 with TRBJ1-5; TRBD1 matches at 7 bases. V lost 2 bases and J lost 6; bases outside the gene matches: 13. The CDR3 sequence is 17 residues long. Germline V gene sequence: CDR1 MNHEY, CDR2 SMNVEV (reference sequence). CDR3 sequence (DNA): TGTGCCAGCAGTTTACACAGGGGCCCCACAAAGGGTCAGCCCCAGCATTTT. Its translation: CASSLHRGPTKGQPQHF.

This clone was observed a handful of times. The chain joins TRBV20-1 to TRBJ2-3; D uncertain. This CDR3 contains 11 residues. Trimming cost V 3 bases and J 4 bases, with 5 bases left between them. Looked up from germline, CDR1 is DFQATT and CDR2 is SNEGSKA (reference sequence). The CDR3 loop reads CSASTADTQYF. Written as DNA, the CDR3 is TGCAGTGCTAGTACGGCAGATACGCAGTATTTT.

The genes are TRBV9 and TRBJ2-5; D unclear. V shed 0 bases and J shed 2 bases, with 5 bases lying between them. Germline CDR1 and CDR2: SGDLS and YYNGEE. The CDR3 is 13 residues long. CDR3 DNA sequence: TGTGCCAGCAGCGTAGCACAGCAAGAGACCCAGTACTTC. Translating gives CASSVAQQETQYF.

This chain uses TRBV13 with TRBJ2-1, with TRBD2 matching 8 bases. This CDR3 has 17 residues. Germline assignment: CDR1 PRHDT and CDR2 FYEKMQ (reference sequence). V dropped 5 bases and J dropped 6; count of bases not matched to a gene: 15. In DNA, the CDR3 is TGTGCCAGCAGCCCCCAACTGACGGGACTAGTCGCCAATGAGCAGTTCTTC. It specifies CASSPQLTGLVANEQFF.

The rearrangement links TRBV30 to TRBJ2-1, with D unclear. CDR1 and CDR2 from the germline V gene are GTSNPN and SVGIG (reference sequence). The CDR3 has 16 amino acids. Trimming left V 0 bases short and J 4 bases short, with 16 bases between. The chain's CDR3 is CAWSVSLHDRYNEQFF. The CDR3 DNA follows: TGTGCCTGGAGTGTTTCCCTCCACGACCGTTACAATGAGCAGTTCTTC.

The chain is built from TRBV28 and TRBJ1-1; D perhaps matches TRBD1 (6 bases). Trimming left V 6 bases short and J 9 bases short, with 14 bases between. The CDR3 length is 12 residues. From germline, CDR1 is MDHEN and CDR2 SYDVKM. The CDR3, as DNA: TGTGCCAGCAGCACCGGGACACCAAAAGCTTTCTTT. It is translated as CASSTGTPKAFF.

The CDR3 nucleotides read TGCAGCGCCTCGACGAAAGAGACCCAGTACTTC. Translating gives CSASTKETQYF. The rearrangement uses TRBV29-1 and TRBJ2-5; D remains ambiguous. The germline V gene has CDR1 SQVTM and CDR2 ANQGSEA. This CDR3 is built from 11 residues. V was pared by 7 bases and J by 3 bases, with 9 bases between.